These 9 T cell receptor beta chains were all obtained from the same sample, sequenced in a study of Graves' ophthalmopathy and Graves' hyperthyroidism. TCR beta CDR3 amplification used RNA transcripts. An opening RT-PCR round employed HTBI primers and preceded a second-round multiplex PCR. TCRdb recomputed calls from the multiplex PCR reads with MiXCR, one row per CDR3 protein. The sample has approximately 500,000 distinct CDR3 sequences, approximately 15% seen once. The sequencing input was blood. Source of these receptors: a woman aged 30 to 39 with Graves' ophthalmopathy.

This clonotype was picked up many times. The V and J genes are TRBV28 and TRBJ1-2; D is undetermined. Germline V gene data show CDR1 as MDHEN and CDR2 as SYDVKM. Trimming removed 3 bases from V and 10 bases from J, with 12 bases in between. The CDR3 is 12 residues long. In DNA form, the CDR3 reads TGTGCCAGCAGTTTTGACTACGTCGACTACACCTTC. The encoded protein is CASSFDYVDYTF.

At least ten counts were recorded for this clonotype. The gene calls are TRBV12-3 or TRBV12-4 and TRBJ1-3; D is uncertain. The CDR3 sequence is 15 residues long. Deletions cut 6 bases from V and 9 bases from J, with 21 bases between. CDR3 sequence: CASSLGVEASSTIYF. The DNA for the CDR3 is TGTGCCAGCAGCCTCGGGGTGGAAGCCTCAAGCACCATATATTTT.

This clonotype was picked up a small number of times. The germline gene is not matched at one end of the junction; a read error may be the cause. The chain carries TRBV11-2 and TRBJ2-5, with TRBD2 identical over 8 bases. There are 16 residues in the CDR3. Germline V lookup: CDR1 SGHAT, CDR2 FQNNGV. CDR3 in DNA: TGTGCCAGCAGCTTTTGGGATAGCGGGGTCCAAGAGACCAAGTACTTC. Translation: CASSFWDSGVQETKYF.

This chain links TRBV3-1 with TRBJ1-5; no clear D. Germline CDR1 reads LGHDT; CDR2 reads YNNKEL (reference sequence). The CDR3 is 14 residues long. With 1 base removed from V and 6 bases from J, the gap between germline ends came to 10 bases. The DNA of the CDR3 is TGTGCCAGCAGCCAAGGGTCCAAGGGTCAGCCCCAGCATTTT. Protein sequence: CASSQGSKGQPQHF.

This clonotype came up many times. The rearrangement uses TRBV28 and TRBJ2-6, with D possibly TRBD1 on 6 matching bases. The CDR3 spans 18 residues. Trimming left V 3 bases short and J 4 bases short, with 19 bases between. CDR1 and CDR2 from the germline V gene are MDHEN and SYDVKM. The CDR3 spells CASSFLPLAGAGANVLTF. CDR3 DNA sequence: TGTGCCAGCAGTTTTCTTCCCCTAGCAGGGGCGGGGGCCAACGTCCTGACTTTC.

CDR3 sequence reads: CASSSSSQGRETQYF. The CDR3 DNA is TGCGCCAGCAGCTCGTCATCCCAGGGGCGTGAGACCCAGTACTTC. V usage is TRBV5-1 and J usage is TRBJ2-5, with D possibly being TRBD1 (6 bases). The germline V gene encodes CDR1 SGHRS and CDR2 YFSETQ. The V gene lost 3 bases and the J gene lost 5 bases, with 17 bases spanning the gap. This CDR3 is 15 amino acids long.

This chain uses TRBV18 with TRBJ1-1, with D unclear. Germline V gives CDR1 KGHSH, CDR2 LQKENI. The CDR3 extends over 16 amino acids. Trimming stripped 1 base from V and 3 bases from J, with 15 bases between. The CDR3 DNA is TGTGCCAGCTCACCACTAAGTCGTCGCCGTGACACTGAAGCTTTCTTT. Amino acid sequence: CASSPLSRRRDTEAFF.

About this clonotype: The conserved closing phenylalanine or tryptophan is absent in this CDR3, likely reflecting a read error. The chain is built from TRBV12-3 or TRBV12-4 and TRBJ1-1; TRBD1 matches at 9 bases. With V trimmed by 5 bases and J by 4 bases, 8 bases remained unmatched. CDR3 length: 15 residues. CDR3 sequence reads: CASSPHMDRGTEAFY. The CDR3 DNA reads as TGTGCCAGCAGTCCCCATATGGACAGGGGCACTGAAGCTTTCTAT.

This clonotype occurred many times. This chain links TRBV10-3 with TRBJ2-7; 16 bases map to TRBD2. In germline, CDR1 is ENHRY, CDR2 SYGVKD. CDR3 length: 18 residues. Trimming took 3 bases from V and 3 from J; bases not matched to a gene: 8. The CDR3 reads CAISDPGLAGGPVYEQYF. The CDR3 nucleotides are TGTGCCATCAGTGACCCGGGACTAGCGGGAGGGCCGGTCTACGAGCAGTACTTC.